Below, one T cell receptor beta chain is given with its context. What it binds is not known. The repertoire was sequenced with immunoSEQ multiplex PCR; TCRdb's copy has only in-frame clones and lacks some. The sample shows roughly 140,000 clones, more than 75% of them seen only once. This sample was taken from a study of T cell responses to AZD1222 COVID-19 vaccine. General study results and limits: All repertoire sampling was performed exclusively after the peak T cell response. The number of AZD1222 recipients seropositive at baseline was only five to seven.

The CDR3 runs 13 residues. Trimming stripped 3 bases from V and 0 bases from J, with 4 bases between. The receptor was isolated from an adult who received the AZD1222 COVID-19 vaccine. This chain connects TRBV12-3 or TRBV12-4 to TRBJ2-3; D remains unclear. The sample was peripheral blood, taken 28 days after the second AZD1222 dose. CDR3 region: CASSFGSTDTQYF. CDR3 in DNA: TGTGCCAGCAGTTTTGGGAGCACAGATACGCAGTATTTT.